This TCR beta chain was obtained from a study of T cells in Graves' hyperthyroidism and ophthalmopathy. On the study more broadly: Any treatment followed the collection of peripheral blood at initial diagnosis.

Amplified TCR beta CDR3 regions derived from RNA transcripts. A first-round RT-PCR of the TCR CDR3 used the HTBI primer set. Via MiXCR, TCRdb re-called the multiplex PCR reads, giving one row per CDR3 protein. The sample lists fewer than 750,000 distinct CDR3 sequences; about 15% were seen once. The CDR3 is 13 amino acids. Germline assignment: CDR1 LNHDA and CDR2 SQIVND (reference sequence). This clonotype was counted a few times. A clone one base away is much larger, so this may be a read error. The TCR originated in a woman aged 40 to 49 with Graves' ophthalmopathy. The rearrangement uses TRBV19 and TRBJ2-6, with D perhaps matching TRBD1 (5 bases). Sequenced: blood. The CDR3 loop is CASQVSGANVMTF. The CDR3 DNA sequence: TGTGCCAGTCAAGTCTCTGGGGCCAACGTCATGACTTTC. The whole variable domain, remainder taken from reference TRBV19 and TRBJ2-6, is DGGITQSPKYLFRKEGQNVTLSCEQNLNHDAMYWYRQDPGQGLRLIYYSQIVNDFQKGDIAEGYSVSREKKESFPLTVTSAQKNPTAFYLCASQVSGANVMTFGAGSRLTVL.